The present entry profiles one TCR beta chain with its context. CDR1 and CDR2 (germline): SGHNT, YYREEE (reference sequence). The CDR3 contains 15 residues. The V segment lost 4 bases and the J segment 1 base; nucleotides outside the gene matches: 7. In the original processing: Reference gene primer amplification in the assay estimated nucleated cell counts. Produced via immunoSEQ multiplex PCR; TCRdb's table is partial and in-frame only. V, J and clone size derive from that table, while D and trimming were established from the DNA sequence. The sample lists 6,000 or so clones, 88% occurring once. This record comes from a study of blood T cell repertoires in COVID-19. Background on the study: Both acute and convalescent COVID-19 samples were obtained from the United States, Italy and Spain.

Sequences were obtained from peripheral blood. This TCR derives from a human donor in a cohort sampled during active COVID-19. The chain is built from TRBV5-4 and TRBJ2-7, with TRBD2 matching 8 bases. The CDR3 DNA reads TGTGCCAGCAGCCCCGGGGGGGGATATTCCTACGAGCAGTACTTC. It specifies CASSPGGGYSYEQYF.